Listed below are T cell receptor beta chains from one sample, sequenced in a study of blood T cell repertoires in COVID-19. This table comes from immunoSEQ multiplex PCR, and its TCRdb copy is limited to in-frame clones, with some not included. The sample yields roughly 120,000 clones, approximately 81% seen once. The sequenced sample was peripheral blood. Source of these receptors: a man older than 75 with COVID-19, enrolled during active disease. Each CDR3 is given with its conserved first and last residue. The D gene is left open where the match is weak. The listing skips clone size in some rows; elsewhere it reads once, few, many or a size class.

J,D,V,size,CDR3,DNA
TRBJ2-3,-,TRBV2,-,CARDRPTDTQYF,TGTGCCAGAGACAGGCCCACAGATACGCAGTATTTT
TRBJ1-5,TRBD1,TRBV7-8,-,CASSLRDSSNQPQHF,TGTGCCAGCAGCTTAAGGGACAGTAGCAATCAGCCCCAGCATTTT
TRBJ1-1,TRBD1,TRBV28,-,CASSLNRGGVTEAFF,TGTGCCAGCAGTTTGAACAGGGGAGGCGTCACTGAAGCTTTCTTT
TRBJ2-3,-,TRBV11-1,-,CASSRALRQDTDTQYF,TGTGCCAGCAGCCGGGCCCTTCGACAGGACACAGATACGCAGTATTTT
TRBJ2-3,TRBD2,TRBV5-6,-,CASSLTVRRERTDTQYF,TGTGCCAGCAGCTTGACGGTCAGGCGGGAGAGGACAGATACGCAGTATTTT
TRBJ2-4,TRBD2,TRBV5-4,-,CASSFPGASGRDIQYF,TGTGCCAGCAGCTTCCCTGGGGCTAGCGGGAGGGACATTCAGTACTTC
TRBJ1-1,TRBD1,TRBV3-1/TRBV3-2,-,CASSQGAGGWDTEAFF,TGTGCCAGCAGCCAAGGGGCAGGGGGCTGGGACACTGAAGCTTTCTTT
TRBJ2-3,-,TRBV28,-,CASSPPPTDTQYF,TGTGCCAGCAGTCCCCCCCCAACAGATACGCAGTATTTT
TRBJ1-2,-,TRBV4-1,-,CASSQRPGRGPYNGYTF,TGCGCCAGCAGCCAACGCCCAGGACGAGGGCCCTACAACGGCTACACCTTC
TRBJ2-5,-,TRBV28,once,CASSSTMVSQETQYF,TGTGCCAGCAGTTCGACTATGGTGAGCCAAGAGACCCAGTACTTC
TRBJ1-5,-,TRBV18,-,CASSQQDLSNQPQHF,TGTGCCAGCTCTCAACAGGACCTTAGCAATCAGCCCCAGCATTTT
TRBJ2-1,TRBD2,TRBV7-3,once,CASSFQAGGPDEQFF,TGTGCCAGCAGTTTCCAAGCGGGAGGGCCGGATGAGCAGTTCTTC
TRBJ1-6,-,TRBV6-5,-,CASSYTPGSSPLHF,TGTGCCAGCAGTTACACCCCGGGGTCCTCACCCCTCCACTTT
TRBJ1-3,TRBD1,TRBV7-2,-,CASSSHSGTGGNTIYF,TGTGCCAGCAGCTCCCACTCCGGGACAGGGGGAAACACCATATATTTT
TRBJ2-3,-,TRBV29-1,-,CSCSREDAGTQYF,TGCAGTTGTAGCAGGGAGGATGCGGGTACGCAGTATTTT
TRBJ1-1,-,TRBV19,-,CASIRWGGGTEAFF,TGTGCCAGTATCCGCTGGGGCGGCGGCACTGAAGCTTTCTTT
TRBJ2-1,-,TRBV2,-,CASSYNTRDNEQFF,TGTGCCAGCAGCTATAACACCCGGGACAATGAGCAGTTCTTC
TRBJ2-7,TRBD2,TRBV28,few,CASSPTLAGLSYEQYF,TGTGCCAGCAGTCCGACACTAGCGGGCCTCTCCTACGAGCAGTACTTC
TRBJ2-1,TRBD1,TRBV19,-,CASQHPRGQGSNEQFF,TGTGCCAGCCAACACCCCCGAGGACAGGGGTCCAATGAGCAGTTCTTC
TRBJ2-3,-,TRBV7-3,-,CASSLNSGASTDTQYF,TGTGCCAGCAGCTTAAACAGCGGAGCTAGCACAGATACGCAGTATTTT
TRBJ2-7,-,TRBV5-4,-,CASSFDTYEQYF,TGTGCCAGCAGCTTCGACACGTACGAGCAGTACTTC
TRBJ2-7,TRBD2,TRBV9,-,CASSPGLGPYEQYF,TGTGCCAGCAGCCCCGGACTAGGTCCCTACGAGCAGTACTTC
TRBJ2-7,TRBD2,TRBV4-1,-,CASSQGSGKSSYEQYF,TGCGCCAGCAGCCAAGGGAGCGGGAAGAGCTCCTACGAGCAGTACTTC
TRBJ2-2,TRBD1,TRBV19,-,CASSVLTGETGELFF,TGTGCCAGTAGTGTATTAACAGGGGAAACCGGGGAGCTGTTTTTT
TRBJ1-6,-,TRBV25-1,-,CASSEGRGHNSPLHF,TGTGCCAGCAGTGAAGGCAGGGGTCATAATTCACCCCTCCACTTT
TRBJ1-6,-,TRBV7-8,-,CASSLVDRGNSPLHF,TGTGCCAGCAGCTTAGTTGACCGGGGTAATTCACCCCTCCACTTT